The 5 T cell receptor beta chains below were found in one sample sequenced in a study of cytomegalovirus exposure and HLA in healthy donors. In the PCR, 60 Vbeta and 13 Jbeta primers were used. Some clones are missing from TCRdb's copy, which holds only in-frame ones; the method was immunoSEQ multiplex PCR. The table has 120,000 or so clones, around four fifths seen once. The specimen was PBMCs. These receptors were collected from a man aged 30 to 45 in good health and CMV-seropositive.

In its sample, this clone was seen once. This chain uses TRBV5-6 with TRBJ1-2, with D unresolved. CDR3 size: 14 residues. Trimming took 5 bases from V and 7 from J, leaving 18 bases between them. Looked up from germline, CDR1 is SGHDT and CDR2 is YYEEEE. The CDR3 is CASSTNTVSRGYTF. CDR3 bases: TGTGCCAGCAGTACCAATACAGTGTCGCGTGGCTACACCTTC.

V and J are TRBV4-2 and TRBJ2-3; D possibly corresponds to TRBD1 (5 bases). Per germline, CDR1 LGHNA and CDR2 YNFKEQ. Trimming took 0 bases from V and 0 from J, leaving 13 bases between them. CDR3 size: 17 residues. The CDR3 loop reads CASSQDGADTSTDTQYF. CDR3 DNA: TGTGCCAGCAGCCAAGATGGGGCAGACACTAGCACAGATACGCAGTATTTT.

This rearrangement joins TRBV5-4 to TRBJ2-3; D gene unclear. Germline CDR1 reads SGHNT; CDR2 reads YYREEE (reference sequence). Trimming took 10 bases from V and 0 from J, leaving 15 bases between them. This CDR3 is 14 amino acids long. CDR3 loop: CAVESSPSTDTQYF. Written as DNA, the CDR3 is TGTGCCGTAGAGAGCTCCCCTAGCACAGATACGCAGTATTTT.

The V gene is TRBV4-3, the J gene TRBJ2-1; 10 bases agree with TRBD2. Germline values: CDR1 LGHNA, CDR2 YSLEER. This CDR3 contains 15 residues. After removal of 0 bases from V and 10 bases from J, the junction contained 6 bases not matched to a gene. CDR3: CASSQDHSGRREQFF. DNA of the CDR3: TGCGCCAGCAGCCAAGACCATAGCGGGAGGAGGGAGCAGTTCTTC.

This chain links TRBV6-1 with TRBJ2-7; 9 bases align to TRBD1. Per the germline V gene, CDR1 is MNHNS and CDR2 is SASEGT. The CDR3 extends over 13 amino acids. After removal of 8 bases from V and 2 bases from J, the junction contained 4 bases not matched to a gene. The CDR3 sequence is CASSRDRAYEQYF. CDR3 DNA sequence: TGTGCCAGCTCCCGGGACAGGGCCTACGAGCAGTACTTC.